The 2 T cell receptor delta chains in this list originate from one sample, sequenced in a study of gamma-delta chains in newborns, infants, children. TCRdb fed the reads into CATT to redo clone calling. Here the sample spans about 1,400 delta-chain clones, 1.1% being singletons. Sequencing was done on a sample of blood. All receptors come from a child in good health.

As concerns this clone: A far larger clone differs by one base, so this is likely a read error. The sample contains more than one DNA sequence encoding this CDR3. The J gene is TRDJ1, the V gene TRDV2; 8 nucleotides align to TRDD3. Looked up from germline, CDR1 is GEAIGNYY and CDR2 is EKD. The V and J ends lost 3 bases and 0 bases, in that order; junction bases with no gene match: 20. The CDR3 covers 20 residues. The CDR3 DNA sequence: TGTGCCTGTGACCAATTAAGTACTGGGGGGTACGGGGGGTACACCGATAAACTCATCTTT. Its translation is CACDQLSTGGYGGYTDKLIF.

In its sample, this clone was seen a few times. The likely explanation is a read error, given a far larger clone one base away. V gene TRDV2 combines with J gene TRDJ1; D is possibly TRDD3 (6 bases). Germline CDR1 reads GEAIGNYY; CDR2 reads EKD. This CDR3 spans 18 amino acids. Written as DNA, the CDR3 is TGTGCCTGTGACCTTCTTTCCTTTTCGGATACTGACACCAATAAACTCATCTTT. Protein sequence: CACDLLSFSDTDTNKLIF.